The 27 T cell receptor beta chains presented below share a single source sample, sequenced in a study of T cells in Graves' hyperthyroidism and ophthalmopathy. Researchers amplified the TCR beta CDR3 regions from RNA transcripts. The HTBI primer set drove a first-round RT-PCR of the TCR CDR3. Via MiXCR, TCRdb re-called the multiplex PCR reads, giving one row per CDR3 protein. The data contain about 600,000 distinct CDR3 sequences, more than 15% of them singletons. Sequenced input: blood. The receptors originated from a woman aged 40-49 years with Graves' ophthalmopathy.

The chain carries TRBV5-5 and TRBJ2-1; 11 bases are a match to TRBD2. J was trimmed by 5 bases and V by 5 bases; bases with no gene match: 9. The CDR3 spans 16 residues. The germline V gene encodes CDR1 SGHKS and CDR2 YYEKEE (reference sequence). The CDR3, as DNA: TGTGCCAGCAGTACCGTACTAGCGGGAGTGCACAATGAGCAGTTCTTC. Protein: CASSTVLAGVHNEQFF.

This clonotype was picked up a small number of times. The chain combines TRBV20-1 with TRBJ2-5; possibly TRBD2 for D (6 bases). CDR1 DFQATT and CDR2 SNEGSKA come from the germline V gene (reference sequence). Trimming removed 4 bases at V and 5 bases at J, with 17 bases between. This CDR3 has 14 amino acids. This CDR3 reads CSATEGPERETQYF. DNA of the CDR3: TGCAGTGCTACGGAGGGGCCTGAGAGGGAGACCCAGTACTTC.

This clonotype was detected ten times or more. The chain joins TRBV3-1 to TRBJ2-1, with a weak D call TRBD2 (5 bases). With 3 bases removed from V and 8 bases from J, the gap between germline ends came to 11 bases. In germline, CDR1 is LGHDT, CDR2 YNNKEL (reference sequence). The CDR3 runs to 13 residues. CDR3 region: CASSQFLAHEQFF. The DNA for the CDR3 is TGTGCCAGCAGCCAGTTTCTAGCCCATGAGCAGTTCTTC.

This clonotype was detected many times. The genes are TRBV30 and TRBJ1-4; D call uncertain. In germline, CDR1 is GTSNPN, CDR2 SVGIG (reference sequence). V was clipped by 1 base and J by 3 bases, with 9 bases between them. The CDR3 spans 14 residues. The CDR3 bases are TGTGCCTGGAGTGCGAACGGCTCTAATGAAAAACTGTTTTTT. Its translation is CAWSANGSNEKLFF.

V and J are TRBV15 and TRBJ1-2; 9 bases are a match to TRBD1. The CDR3 sequence is 15 residues long. Germline trimming cut 0 bases from V and 4 bases from J; bases unmatched to any gene: 3. Germline CDR1 LNHNV, CDR2 YYDKDF (reference sequence). CDR3 protein: CATSRDRGQGYGYTF. The CDR3 bases are TGTGCCACCAGCAGAGATAGGGGACAGGGCTATGGCTACACCTTC.

The gene calls are TRBV3-1 and TRBJ1-2; D is ambiguous. Per germline, CDR1 LGHDT and CDR2 YNNKEL (reference sequence). The CDR3 has 14 residues. Trimming stripped 0 bases from V and 6 bases from J, with 11 bases between. The CDR3 DNA reads TGTGCCAGCAGCCAAGATACGGGGTCTGATGGCTACACCTTC. It codes for CASSQDTGSDGYTF.

This clonotype showed up many times. V is TRBV6-6 and J is TRBJ1-5; 9 nucleotides agree with TRBD1. There are 15 residues in the CDR3. From germline, CDR1 is MNHNY and CDR2 SVGAGI (reference sequence). V trimming: 2 bases; J trimming: 4 bases; junction bases outside the gene matches: 3. The CDR3 loop is CASSYGGQGNQPQHF. CDR3 DNA: TGTGCCAGCAGTTACGGGGGACAGGGAAATCAGCCCCAGCATTTT.

The chain employs TRBV2 and TRBJ1-4; possible D gene TRBD1, 6 bases. Trimming removed 10 bases at V and 7 bases at J, with 16 bases between. This CDR3 region has 13 residues. Per the germline V gene, CDR1 is SNHLY and CDR2 is FYNNEI. Here the CDR3 DNA reads TGTGCCACCCAGTGGGGGGGGCGTGAAAAACTGTTTTTT. Translating gives CATQWGGREKLFF.

This clonotype occurred a few times. The V call is TRBV5-6, the J call TRBJ1-5; the D gene is possibly TRBD1 (5 bases). Germline CDR1 and CDR2: SGHDT and YYEEEE. This CDR3 is built from 15 residues. V gave up 2 bases and J gave up 3 bases, with 12 bases separating them. CDR3 protein: CASSFGGGFNQPQHF. In DNA, the CDR3 is TGTGCCAGCAGCTTTGGCGGGGGGTTCAATCAGCCCCAGCATTTT.

There are a few counts of this clonotype. The chain is built from TRBV2 and TRBJ2-3, with a possible D match to TRBD1 (6 bases). With 8 bases removed from V and 0 bases from J, the gap between germline ends came to 12 bases. Per germline, CDR1 SNHLY and CDR2 FYNNEI. This CDR3 is 14 amino acids long. CDR3 DNA sequence: TGTGCCAGCGGCCCGGGACATAGCACAGATACGCAGTATTTT. It yields the protein CASGPGHSTDTQYF.

This clonotype was picked up many times. J is TRBJ2-3 and V is TRBV24-1, with TRBD2 matching 11 bases. CDR1 is KGHDR, CDR2 SFDVKD, per germline. The CDR3 has 14 amino acids. The V and J ends lost 12 bases and 4 bases, in that order; junction bases with no gene match: 8. DNA for the CDR3: TGTGCCGTGTCAACTAGCGGGAGAGCAGATACGCAGTATTTT. Protein product: CAVSTSGRADTQYF.

The chain links TRBV10-2 to TRBJ1-6; 10 positions match TRBD1. Germline V lookup: CDR1 WSHSY, CDR2 SAAADI. The ends lost 7 bases at V and 7 bases at J; junction bases unmatched: 4. This CDR3 is built from 14 residues. The CDR3 sequence is CASTPGQGNSPLHF. The CDR3 DNA is TGCGCCAGCACCCCGGGACAGGGGAATTCACCCCTCCACTTT.

This clonotype appeared many times. The V gene is TRBV3-1, the J gene TRBJ1-1, with a weak D call TRBD1 (6 bases). Germline V gene sequence: CDR1 LGHDT, CDR2 YNNKEL (reference sequence). Trimming took off 0 bases at V and 10 bases at J, with 12 bases between the two ends. CDR3 length: 13 residues. CDR3 residues: CASSQDEGVGAFF. In DNA, the CDR3 is TGTGCCAGCAGCCAAGATGAGGGGGTGGGAGCTTTCTTT. The entire variable domain, with the rest obtained from reference TRBV3-1 and TRBJ1-1, is as follows: DTAVSQTPKYLVTQMGNDKSIKCEQNLGHDTMYWYKQDSKKFLKIMFSYNNKELIINETVPNRFSPKSPDKAHLNLHINSLELGDSAVYFCASSQDEGVGAFFGQGTRLTVV.

The chain joins TRBV19 to TRBJ1-1; D uncertain. The length of the CDR3 is 13 residues. V was pared by 6 bases and J by 6 bases, with 14 bases between. CDR1 and CDR2 (germline): LNHDA, SQIVND (reference sequence). The DNA of the CDR3 is TGTGCCAGTAGAGACCGCCGGTTCCCTGAAGCTTTCTTT. This gives the protein CASRDRRFPEAFF.

There are a few counts of this clonotype. The chain joins TRBV20-1 to TRBJ2-5; D gene uncertain. Trimming shortened V by 1 base and J by 0 bases, and 9 bases separated the two germline ends. The CDR3 contains 14 residues. The germline CDR1 and CDR2 sequences are DFQATT and SNEGSKA (reference sequence). In nucleotides, the CDR3 is TGCAGTGCTAGAGGTTCGGGCGACCAAGAGACCCAGTACTTC. Translation gives CSARGSGDQETQYF.

This clonotype was seen ten or more times. V gene TRBV5-6 combines with J gene TRBJ1-1; D is unclear. V lost 4 bases and J lost 5, with 12 bases in between. There are 13 residues in the CDR3. CDR1 SGHDT and CDR2 YYEEEE come from the germline V gene. This chain's CDR3 is CASSLIHSTEAFF. Written as DNA, the CDR3 is TGTGCCAGCAGCCTTATTCACTCGACTGAAGCTTTCTTT.

The sample holds a few counts of this clonotype. The chain has TRBV28 and TRBJ2-3; weak D call: TRBD2 (7 bases). The CDR3 extends over 13 amino acids. Germline V CDR1 and CDR2: MDHEN, SYDVKM. V was clipped by 11 bases and J by 1 base, with 13 bases between them. CDR3: CASGGAGTDTQYF. The CDR3 DNA sequence: TGTGCCTCTGGGGGGGCGGGCACAGATACGCAGTATTTT.

This clonotype appeared a few times. J is TRBJ2-7 and V is TRBV6-1, with a weak D call TRBD2 (5 bases). Between the trimmed V and J ends, which lost 6 bases and 5 bases, there was a span of 20 bases. The CDR3 length is 15 residues. Germline V gene sequence: CDR1 MNHNS, CDR2 SASEGT. This chain's CDR3 is CASRPMFADGNEQYF. The CDR3 region has the DNA TGTGCCAGCAGACCGATGTTCGCCGACGGGAACGAGCAGTACTTC.

This clonotype turned up a few times. V usage is TRBV19 and J usage is TRBJ2-1, with D maybe TRBD1 (8 bases). CDR1 is LNHDA and CDR2 is SQIVND in the germline V gene (reference sequence). The V end lost 2 bases, the J end lost 10 bases, and 12 bases lay between the germline ends. CDR3 length equals 13 residues. The CDR3 sequence is CASSIPQGGEQFF. The CDR3 bases are TGTGCCAGTAGTATACCACAGGGGGGGGAGCAGTTCTTC. The full variable domain, in which reference TRBV19 and TRBJ2-1 provide the parts outside the CDR3, is DGGITQSPKYLFRKEGQNVTLSCEQNLNHDAMYWYRQDPGQGLRLIYYSQIVNDFQKGDIAEGYSVSREKKESFPLTVTSAQKNPTAFYLCASSIPQGGEQFFGPGTRLTVL.

V gene TRBV5-5 combines with J gene TRBJ2-5, with D uncertain. From germline, CDR1 is SGHKS and CDR2 YYEKEE (reference sequence). V lost 4 bases, J lost 2 bases, and 15 bases lay in between. The CDR3 has 15 residues. This CDR3 is CASSTLRGSQETQYF. The DNA of the CDR3 is TGTGCCAGCAGCACCCTACGAGGCAGTCAAGAGACCCAGTACTTC.

This clonotype came up a few times. This chain connects TRBV4-1 to TRBJ1-1; D unresolved. Trimming stripped 0 bases from V and 7 bases from J, with 9 bases between. This CDR3 has 13 amino acids. CDR1 and CDR2 (germline): MGHRA, YSYEKL. CDR3 coding DNA: TGCGCCAGCAGCCAAGAACGGGCCAGTGAAGCTTTCTTT. It encodes CASSQERASEAFF.

J is TRBJ1-5 and V is TRBV19; perhaps TRBD1 as D (6 bases). Germline CDR1 reads LNHDA; CDR2 reads SQIVND (reference sequence). This CDR3 is 15 amino acids long. Trimming removed 5 bases at V and 7 bases at J, with 18 bases between. CDR3: CASSATGYQRQPQHF. CDR3 in DNA: TGTGCCAGTAGTGCCACAGGGTATCAGCGGCAGCCCCAGCATTTT.

This chain uses TRBV5-1 with TRBJ2-5, with D perhaps TRBD1 or TRBD2 (5 bases each). Germline V gene data show CDR1 as SGHRS and CDR2 as YFSETQ. Trimming cost V 4 bases and J 5 bases, with 12 bases left between them. The CDR3 spans 13 residues. The CDR3 sequence is CASSGGVTETQYF. In DNA, the CDR3 is TGCGCCAGCAGCGGGGGTGTTACGGAGACCCAGTACTTC.

V usage is TRBV19 and J usage is TRBJ2-1, with D maybe TRBD2 (6 bases). The CDR3 contains 16 residues. V gave up 1 base and J gave up 1 base, with 11 bases separating them. CDR1 LNHDA and CDR2 SQIVND come from the germline V gene (reference sequence). CDR3 loop: CASSIAGVWSYNEQFF. The CDR3 DNA reads as TGTGCCAGTAGTATAGCGGGGGTCTGGTCCTACAATGAGCAGTTCTTC.

This clonotype was counted a few times. The J gene is TRBJ1-4, the V gene TRBV12-3 or TRBV12-4; 12 nucleotides line up with TRBD1. V shed 8 bases, J shed 8 bases, and the junction held 12 bases outside the gene matches. The CDR3 loop spans 16 amino acids. CDR3 sequence (DNA): TGTGCCAGCGGAGGGACAGGGGGCACCGTAGGCGAAAAACTGTTTTTT. This translates into CASGGTGGTVGEKLFF.

This clonotype was seen only a few times. The rearrangement links TRBV19 to TRBJ2-1; TRBD2 aligns across 8 bases. The germline gives CDR1 LNHDA, CDR2 SQIVND (reference sequence). The CDR3 sequence is 13 residues long. J lost 2 bases, V lost 10 bases, and 4 bases had no gene match. DNA of the CDR3: TGTGCCACCTTAGCGGGGCCCTACAATGAGCAGTTCTTC. Protein sequence: CATLAGPYNEQFF.

This clonotype was counted at least ten times. The rearrangement uses TRBV5-4 and TRBJ2-7; possibly TRBD1 for D (6 bases). V gave up 4 bases and J gave up 6 bases, with 14 bases separating them. The CDR3 loop spans 13 amino acids. Germline V gene data show CDR1 as SGHNT and CDR2 as YYREEE (reference sequence). The DNA for the CDR3 is TGTGCCAGCAGCAATGACAGGCTCCCCGAGCAGTACTTC. This gives the protein CASSNDRLPEQYF.